The 13 T cell receptor beta chains reported below all come from one sample, sequenced in a study of blood T cells in healthy people across ages. A second roughly 6 to 12 cycle PCR used barcoded and J-beta primers. TCRdb fed the 5' RACE reads into MiXCR, producing one record per CDR3 protein. The sample holds approximately 800,000 distinct CDR3 sequences; approximately 59% are singletons and the top ten take about a quarter. Sequences were obtained from blood. The receptors here all came from a man aged 25 to 45 in good health.

Turning to this clonotype: Relative to the germline gene, one junction end is altered; a read error may explain this. The V gene is TRBV9, the J gene TRBJ2-1; 10 bases match TRBD2. Germline CDR1 and CDR2: SGDLS and YYNGEE. The CDR3 loop spans 21 amino acids. The CDR3 sequence is CASSARLLEGVLAGHAGELFF. In DNA, the CDR3 is TGTGCCAGCAGCGCCCGCCTGTTGGAGGGCGTACTAGCGGGGCACGCCGGGGAGCTGTTCTTC.

The CDR3: CASSHLDRSSGNEQFF. In DNA, the CDR3 is TGCGCCAGCAGCCACTTGGACAGGTCCTCAGGGAATGAGCAGTTCTTC. V and J are TRBV5-1 and TRBJ2-1; 7 bases line up with TRBD1. V lost 4 bases, J lost 7 bases, and 14 bases stayed unmatched. Germline CDR1 and CDR2: SGHRS and YFSETQ. The CDR3 length is 16 residues.

The rearrangement links TRBV6-2 or TRBV6-3 to TRBJ1-2; D not resolved. Germline CDR1 is MNHEY and CDR2 is SVGEGT. The CDR3 is made up of 13 amino acids. V was clipped by 8 bases and J by 3 bases, with 13 bases between them. The CDR3: CASGRYGDYGYTF. CDR3 in DNA: TGTGCCAGCGGACGTTACGGGGACTATGGCTACACCTTC.

The gene calls are TRBV4-1 and TRBJ2-5, with D maybe TRBD2 (6 bases). The J call could be wrong; TRBJ2-7 is a better fit for the DNA end. CDR3 length: 14 residues. In germline, CDR1 is MGHRA, CDR2 YSYEKL. CDR3 nucleotides: TGCGCCAGCAGCCAAGCTAGCGACCGGAACGAGCAGTACTTC. It specifies CASSQASDRNEQYF.

This clonotype was recorded a few times. This chain uses TRBV12-3 or TRBV12-4 with TRBJ2-1; 8 nucleotides match TRBD1. The CDR3 consists of 15 residues. Unmatched junction bases numbered 8, after V lost 3 bases and J lost 7 bases. The CDR3 loop is CASSFVDREANEQFF. The CDR3 bases are TGTGCCAGCAGTTTTGTGGACAGGGAGGCGAATGAGCAGTTCTTC.

This clonotype was counted between two and nine times. The V and J genes are TRBV7-2 and TRBJ1-5, with D maybe TRBD1 (6 bases). V was clipped by 2 bases and J by 5 bases, with 13 bases between them. The germline gives CDR1 SGHTA, CDR2 FQGNSA. The CDR3 consists of 15 residues. The CDR3 loop reads CASSLSGDKHQPQHF. DNA of the CDR3: TGTGCCAGCAGCTTAAGCGGGGACAAGCATCAGCCCCAGCATTTT.

The chain employs TRBV4-1 and TRBJ2-3; perhaps TRBD2 as D (6 bases). Trimming took off 4 bases at V and 5 bases at J, with 16 bases between the two ends. This CDR3 contains 15 residues. Germline V gene data show CDR1 as MGHRA and CDR2 as YSYEKL. CDR3 nucleotides: TGCGCCAGCAGCCCCCGGGACCTAGCGATAGATACGCAGTATTTT. It yields the protein CASSPRDLAIDTQYF.

CDR3 DNA sequence: TGTGCCAGCAGTTACGGTGGCAGGGGGGGAGAGTACTTC. It is translated as CASSYGGRGGEYF. The chain uses TRBV6-5 and TRBJ2-7; D assignment may be TRBD1 or TRBD2 (7 bases each). Trimming removed 2 bases at V and 11 bases at J, with 16 bases between. This CDR3 has 13 amino acids. Per the germline V gene, CDR1 is MNHEY and CDR2 is SVGAGI.

J is TRBJ1-1 and V is TRBV20-1; tentative D call: TRBD1 (6 bases). The ends were cut back, 5 bases at V and 1 base at J, with 11 bases in the middle. CDR1 DFQATT and CDR2 SNEGSKA come from the germline V gene (reference sequence). This CDR3 region has 13 residues. CDR3 nucleotides: TGCAGTGCTGGGGGCCGGGGGAACACTGAAGCTTTCTTT. Amino acids: CSAGGRGNTEAFF.

The chain links TRBV15 to TRBJ1-5, with D perhaps matching TRBD1 (6 bases). Trimming cost V 1 base and J 7 bases, with 11 bases left between them. Germline assignment: CDR1 LNHNV and CDR2 YYDKDF (reference sequence). The CDR3 is 14 amino acids. CDR3 residues: CATSRAGVIQPQHF. CDR3 sequence (DNA): TGTGCCACCAGCAGAGCAGGGGTTATACAGCCCCAGCATTTT.

The V call is TRBV5-1, the J call TRBJ2-4, with D maybe TRBD1 (6 bases). From germline, CDR1 is SGHRS and CDR2 YFSETQ. The V and J ends lost 4 bases and 0 bases respectively, with 17 bases between them. The CDR3 runs to 17 residues. CDR3 nucleotide sequence: TGCGCCAGCAGCCCGGACAGTTCACCACTAGCCAAAAACATTCAGTACTTC. Translated, it gives CASSPDSSPLAKNIQYF.

The V call is TRBV19, the J call TRBJ1-5; maybe TRBD1 (5 bases). The CDR3 is 14 residues long. Between the trimmed V and J ends, which lost 7 bases and 5 bases, there was a span of 15 bases. The V gene's germline CDR1 is LNHDA and CDR2 SQIVND (reference sequence). The CDR3 spells CASTAQRGYQPQHF. CDR3 in DNA: TGTGCCAGTACTGCACAGAGGGGATATCAGCCCCAGCATTTT.

This clonotype was picked up many times. The rearrangement links TRBV18 to TRBJ1-2, with 7 bases identical to TRBD1. The CDR3 loop spans 14 amino acids. V was pared by 4 bases and J by 2 bases, with 4 bases of the junction left unmatched. CDR1 and CDR2 (germline): KGHSH, LQKENI. In DNA form, the CDR3 reads TGTGCCAGCTCACTTGAGGGGGCGAACTATGGCTACACCTTC. Protein product: CASSLEGANYGYTF.